This record covers a single TCR beta chain. The sample belongs to a study of OX40 agonist ivuxolimab in advanced cancers. Across the study: All patients had ivuxolimab intravenously every 2 weeks at 0.01 to 10 mg/kg. A history of anti-PD-1, anti-PD-L1 or anti-CTLA-4 therapy was acceptable, and approximately 40% had some.

Repertoires were generated with immunoSEQ multiplex PCR, while TCRdb's copy carries only in-frame clones and drops some. The sample holds about 90,000 clones, approximately 90% seen once. The clonotype originates from an adult with an advanced solid tumor such as melanoma, head and neck, liver or kidney cancer. The sequences come from CD4+ or CD8+ T cells sorted from blood, collected in a trial of the OX40 agonist ivuxolimab.

DNA of the CDR3: TGTGCCACCAGCATCGACCGCGCCGGGGAGCTGTTTTTT. Protein: CATSIDRAGELFF. This chain connects TRBV15 to TRBJ2-2; D remains unclear. Germline V gene lookup returns CDR1 LNHNV and CDR2 YYDKDF (reference sequence). The V and J ends lost 4 bases and 6 bases respectively, with 9 bases between them. The CDR3 length is 13 residues.